One T cell receptor beta chain is described in this entry. This sample was taken from a study of blood T cells in healthy people across ages. The wider study: The template switching approach captured approximately one barcoded beta molecule for every two T cells.

Germline V lookup: CDR1 MDHEN, CDR2 SYDVKM. This CDR3 has 14 amino acids. V was pared by 6 bases and J by 5 bases, with 5 bases of the junction left unmatched. It was with a sample-barcoded 5' primer and a J-beta primer mix that a second PCR of roughly 7 to 12 cycles was run. TCRdb itself ran the 5' RACE reads through MiXCR, one entry per CDR3 protein. The repertoire holds roughly 800,000 distinct CDR3 sequences, more than 20% seen once, with roughly 9% in the top ten. These data also formed part of another study, on T cells of mothers and their children. From that paper: Five or six children, together with their three healthy Caucasian mothers, made up the donors.

The sample taken for sequencing was blood. The receptor comes from a boy aged 5-17 years in good health. The V gene is TRBV28, the J gene TRBJ2-5; the match to TRBD2 covers 11 bases. The CDR3 here is CASRRLAGRETQYF. Here the CDR3 DNA reads TGTGCCAGCAGAAGACTAGCGGGAAGGGAGACCCAGTACTTC.